This T cell receptor beta chain was found in a study of CD8+ T cells in alopecia areata (dated by TCRdb to 2017 to 2018). With respect to the entire study: High-throughput TCRbeta sequencing was used to examine T cell clonal expansion in alopecia areata in both the C3H/HeJ mouse model and human patients. On the human side, TCRbeta sequencing was run on scalp tissue and on sorted CD4+ and CD8+ peripheral blood T cells from healthy controls and from alopecia areata patients with either patchy or totalis/universalis disease. The RNA source kit depended on sample type: the PAXgene miRNA kit for fixed scalp, the miRNeasy kit for PBMCs, and the RNeasy kit for mouse skin. TCRbeta CDR3 regions were amplified by immunoSEQ multiplex PCR with 35 Vbeta forward and 13 Jbeta reverse primers. Clonality in the scalp was compared among normal scalp (n=4), patchy alopecia areata scalp (n=8), and alopecia totalis/universalis scalp (n=8). Overall study results and their limits: Lesional scalp, especially in alopecia totalis/universalis, showed higher clonality and more expanded CD8+ clones than normal scalp, suggesting antigenic drive. Resident alphabeta T cells in normal human skin are also sequenced, complicating scalp TCR repertoire analysis, unlike mouse skin dominated by gammadelta T cells. TCR sequences shared between patients were less clear than in mice, possibly partly because of HLA diversity in the patient population.

Comments on this clone: Its antigen is still unknown. No quality values exist for individual bases; no much larger clone is one base distant.

For 5 or 6 biomarker-study patients, CD4+ cells were further sorted into CD25+CD127- cells. From alopecia areata patients, peripheral blood was collected along with lesional scalp punch biopsies. After PBMCs were isolated by density centrifugation and stained for CD3, CD4 and CD8, a FACSAria was used to sort CD4+ and CD8+ T cells. Alopecia areata patients who were not treated were recruited through a multicenter biomarker study. Receptors were amplified or captured by the immunoSEQ multiplex PCR assay. RNA was extracted from all samples and reverse transcribed into cDNA, which served as template for TCR sequencing. SuperScript III was used for first-strand cDNA synthesis, primed with a 2:1 mix of oligo-dT and random hexamers. Amplification bias was assessed with a synthetic immune receptor repertoire, and residual bias was removed computationally. In the paper's pipeline: Raw reads were preprocessed to remove errors, and CDR3 was defined by IMGT conventions from the conserved cysteine to phenylalanine. Clonality was computed by normalizing Shannon entropy by log2 of the number of productive unique TCRs and subtracting the result from 1. CD4 or CD8 identity of scalp clones was inferred by cross-referencing scalp TCRbeta sequences with sorted blood CD4 and CD8 repertoires. TCRdb retrieved this table from immuneACCESS and kept in-frame rearrangements only. Not all clones are present; in checked studies, unresolved V genes account for under half, and no reason is known for the remainder. V, J and clone size were drawn from that table, and D and trimming were deduced from the DNA. The sample data list 30,000 to 40,000 clones, and under 65% of these were observed just once. The leading ten clones occupy approximately 1.7% of the sample.

Germline trimming: 6 bases from V, 4 bases from J; junction bases outside gene matches: 6. From a lookup of the germline V gene, CDR1 and CDR2 are SNHLY and FYNNEI. The CDR3 holds 16 amino acids from the cysteine to the phenylalanine. Solely the CDR3 DNA is kept, with 48 bases framed from the first base. The material sequenced was CD4+ Tregs sorted from blood. Recombination linked TRBV2 to TRBJ2-3, with TRBD2 matching 14 junction bases. This TCR was recovered from a human donor with alopecia areata. This receptor carries the CDR3 CASSVGLAGGADTQYF. The sequence in DNA is TGTGCCAGCAGCGTTGGACTAGCGGGGGGCGCAGATACGCAGTATTTT.